Listed below are T cell receptor beta chains from one sample, sequenced in a study of Tregs in tolerant kidney transplant recipients. The method was immunoSEQ multiplex PCR; TCRdb's version includes in-frame clones alone and lacks a portion of them. This table holds tens of thousands of clones, 80% to 90% found once. This specimen consisted of CD4+ T cells from blood (PBMCs), obtained 6 months after the transplant. The source of these receptors is a human patient who received a combined kidney and bone marrow transplant. T cells may partly derive from the graft donor. Each CDR3 is given with its conserved first and last residue. The D gene is left open where the match is weak. Expanded clones are given a class, and other clones once, few, many or no size at all.

D,J,V,size,DNA,CDR3
-,TRBJ1-4,TRBV4-1,few,TGCGCCAGCAGCCAAGATTTCGGGTTTGCAACTAATGAAAAACTGTTTTTT,CASSQDFGFATNEKLFF
TRBD2,TRBJ2-5,TRBV4-3,once,TGCGCCAGCAGCCCACGGACTAGCGGTCCAGGGGAGACCCAGTACTTC,CASSPRTSGPGETQYF
-,TRBJ2-7,TRBV18,once,TGTGCCAGCTCCACAGGCTACCTGGGCTACGAGCAGTACTTC,CASSTGYLGYEQYF
-,TRBJ2-3,TRBV6-5,-,TGTGCCAGCAGTTCAGGGCCGCACACAGATACGCAGTATTTT,CASSSGPHTDTQYF
TRBD2,TRBJ2-3,TRBV28,-,TGTGCCAGCAGTTTGCCCGGGGGGGCCACAGATACGCAGTATTTT,CASSLPGGATDTQYF
TRBD2,TRBJ2-2,TRBV7-2,once,TGTGCCAGCAGCGCGGGACTACCCGGTGACTACACCGGGGAGCTGTTTTTT,CASSAGLPGDYTGELFF
-,TRBJ2-7,TRBV2,-,TGTGCCAGCACAGGGGTTTACGAGCAGTACTTC,CASTGVYEQYF
-,TRBJ1-5,TRBV19,-,TGTGCCAGTAGTCCCCGACAGGCCCCAGGGAATCAGCCCCAGCATTTT,CASSPRQAPGNQPQHF
-,TRBJ1-6,TRBV5-1,-,TGCGCCAGCAGCCCCCAGGATAATTCACCCCTCCACTTT,CASSPQDNSPLHF
-,TRBJ1-3,TRBV7-6,-,TGTGCCAGCAGCTTAGGGGCTGCGGGGGCAGGAAACACCATATATTTT,CASSLGAAGAGNTIYF
TRBD1,TRBJ1-3,TRBV4-2,-,TGTGCCAGCAGCCAAGGGACAGGGGAGTTCTCCAAGGTCCAAAGCTCTGGAAACACCATATATTTT,CASSQGTGEFSKVQSSGNTIYF
TRBD1,TRBJ1-6,TRBV29-1,once,TGCAGCGTTTCCGGGACAGGGGATTCACCCCTCCACTTT,CSVSGTGDSPLHF
TRBD1,TRBJ1-2,TRBV7-3,-,TGTGCCAGCAGCCCAGGGCAGGGGGTCCACTATGGCTACACCTTC,CASSPGQGVHYGYTF
TRBD1,TRBJ1-4,TRBV19,once,TGTGCCAGTAGGGAACAGGGGACTAATGAAAAACTGTTTTTT,CASREQGTNEKLFF
-,TRBJ1-2,TRBV6-1,-,TGTGCCAGCAGTGAGGACTTTCGACAGGATAATGGCTACACCTTC,CASSEDFRQDNGYTF
TRBD1,TRBJ2-7,TRBV19,-,TGTGCCAGTAGTATATCGCTCCCGGGACAGCCGACGTCGGTGCAGTACTTC,CASSISLPGQPTSVQYF
-,TRBJ2-3,TRBV5-8,-,TGTGCCAGCAGCCGCGATCTCCTTGCCAGGGGCACAGATACGCAGTATTTT,CASSRDLLARGTDTQYF
TRBD1,TRBJ1-5,TRBV6-5,few,TGTGCCAGCAGTTACTCAGGACAGGGTAGCAATCAGCCCCAGCATTTT,CASSYSGQGSNQPQHF
TRBD1,TRBJ1-1,TRBV7-3,few,TGTGCCAGCAGCTTAGCCGGGACAGGCACTGCGGCTTTCTTT,CASSLAGTGTAAFF
-,TRBJ1-1,TRBV9,-,TGTGCCAGCAGCGCCAGGGGGAACACTGAAGCTTTCTTT,CASSARGNTEAFF
-,TRBJ1-1,TRBV29-1,-,TGCAGCGTTGACCCTGAGGCTGAAGCTTTCTTT,CSVDPEAEAFF
-,TRBJ2-3,TRBV5-1,-,TGCGCCAGCAGCTTGGCCCGAGACTTCACAGATACGCAGTATTTT,CASSLARDFTDTQYF
-,TRBJ2-7,TRBV2,-,TGTGCCAGCAGACTTAACTCCGAGCAGTACTTC,CASRLNSEQYF
TRBD2,TRBJ2-3,TRBV5-6,-,TGTGCCAGCAGCTTGGTTCCTAGCGGGAGGGCCGGTACGCAGTATTTT,CASSLVPSGRAGTQYF
-,TRBJ2-5,TRBV4-3,-,TGCGCCAGCAGCCAAGAGCGATACGTAGAGACCCAGTACTTC,CASSQERYVETQYF
TRBD1,TRBJ2-3,TRBV6-1,few,TGTGCCAACCGGGACAGGAGCACAGATACGCAGTATTTT,CANRDRSTDTQYF
TRBD1,TRBJ1-2,TRBV7-9,-,TGTGCCAGCAGCCCCGAGGGACACAGGGGCTATGGCTACACCTTC,CASSPEGHRGYGYTF
TRBD2,TRBJ2-2,TRBV2,-,TGTGCCAGCTACGCGGGAGCGAGAACCGGGGAGCTGTTTTTT,CASYAGARTGELFF